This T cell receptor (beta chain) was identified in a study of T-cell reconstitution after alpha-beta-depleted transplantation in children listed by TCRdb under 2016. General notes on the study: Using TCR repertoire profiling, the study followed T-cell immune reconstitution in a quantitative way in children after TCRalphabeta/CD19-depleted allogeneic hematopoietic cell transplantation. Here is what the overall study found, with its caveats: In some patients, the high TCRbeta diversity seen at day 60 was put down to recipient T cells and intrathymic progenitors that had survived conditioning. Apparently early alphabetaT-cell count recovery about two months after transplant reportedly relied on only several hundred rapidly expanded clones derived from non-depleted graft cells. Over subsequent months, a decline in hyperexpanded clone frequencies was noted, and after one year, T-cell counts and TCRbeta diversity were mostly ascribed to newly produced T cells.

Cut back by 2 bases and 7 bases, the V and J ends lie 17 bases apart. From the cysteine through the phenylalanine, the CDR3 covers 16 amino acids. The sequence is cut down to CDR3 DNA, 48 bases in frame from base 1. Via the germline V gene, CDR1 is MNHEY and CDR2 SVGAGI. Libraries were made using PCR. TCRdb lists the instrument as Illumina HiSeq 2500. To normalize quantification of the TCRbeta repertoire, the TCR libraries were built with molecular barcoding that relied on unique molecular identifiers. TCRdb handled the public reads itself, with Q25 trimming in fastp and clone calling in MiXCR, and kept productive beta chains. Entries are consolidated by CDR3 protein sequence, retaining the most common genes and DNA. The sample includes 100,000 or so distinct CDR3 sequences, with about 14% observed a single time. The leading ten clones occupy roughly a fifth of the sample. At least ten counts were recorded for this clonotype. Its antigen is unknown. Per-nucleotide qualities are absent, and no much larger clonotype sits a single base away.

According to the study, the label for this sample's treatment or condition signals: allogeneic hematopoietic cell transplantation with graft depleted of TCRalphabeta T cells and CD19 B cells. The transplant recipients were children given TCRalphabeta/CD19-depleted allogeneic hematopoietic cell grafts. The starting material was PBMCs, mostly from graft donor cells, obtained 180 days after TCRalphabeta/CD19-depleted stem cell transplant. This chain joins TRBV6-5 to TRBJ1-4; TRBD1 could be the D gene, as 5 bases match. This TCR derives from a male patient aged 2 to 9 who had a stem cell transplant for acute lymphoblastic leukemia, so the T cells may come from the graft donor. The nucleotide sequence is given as TGTGCCAGCAGTTACGCCAGTGGGCAGGGCGGTGAAAAACTGTTTTTT. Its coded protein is CASSYASGQGGEKLFF.